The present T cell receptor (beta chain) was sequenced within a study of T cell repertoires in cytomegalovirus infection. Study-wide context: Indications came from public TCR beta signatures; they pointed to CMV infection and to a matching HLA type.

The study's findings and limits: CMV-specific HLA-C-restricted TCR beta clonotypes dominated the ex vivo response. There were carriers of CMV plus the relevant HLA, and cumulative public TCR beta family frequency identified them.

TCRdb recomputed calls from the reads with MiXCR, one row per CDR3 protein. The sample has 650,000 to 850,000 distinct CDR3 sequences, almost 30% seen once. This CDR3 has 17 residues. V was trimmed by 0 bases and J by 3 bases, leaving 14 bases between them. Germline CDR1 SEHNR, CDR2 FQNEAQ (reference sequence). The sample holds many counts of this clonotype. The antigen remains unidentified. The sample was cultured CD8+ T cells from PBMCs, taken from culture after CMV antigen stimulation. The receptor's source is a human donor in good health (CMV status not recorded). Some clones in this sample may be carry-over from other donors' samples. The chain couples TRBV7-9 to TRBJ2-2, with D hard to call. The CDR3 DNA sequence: TGTGCCAGCAGCTTAGCCCCTTCGCTCTTGGACACCGGGGAGCTGTTTTTT. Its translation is CASSLAPSLLDTGELFF.